These 32 T cell receptor beta chains came from one sample sequenced in a study of T cells after yellow fever vaccination. TCRdb independently ran MiXCR on the 5' RACE reads; one entry per CDR3 protein. Of around 180,000 distinct CDR3 sequences in the sample, approximately 6.2% were seen once. The sample consisted of CD4+ T cells sorted from PBMCs, taken on the day of the first yellow fever vaccination. The receptors here all came from a man aged 18 to 30 who received the YFV17D yellow fever vaccine.

The chain joins TRBV7-2 to TRBJ2-3; D unresolved. The V and J ends lost 8 bases and 9 bases respectively, with 15 bases between them. CDR3 size: 12 residues. CDR1 is SGHTA, CDR2 FQGNSA, per germline. In DNA form, the CDR3 reads TGTGCCAGCTCATCCCCCGCGGCCACGCAGTATTTT. Protein: CASSSPAATQYF. The full variable domain, completed using reference TRBV7-2 and TRBJ2-3, is GAGVSQSPSNKVTEKGKDVELRCDPISGHTALYWYRQSLGQGLEFLIYFQGNSAPDKSGLPSDRFSAERTGGSVSTLTIQRTQQEDSAVYLCASSSPAATQYFGPGTRLTVL.

The chain joins TRBV7-2 to TRBJ2-2; 11 bases are a match to TRBD2. Germline V gene lookup returns CDR1 SGHTA and CDR2 FQGNSA. V lost 4 bases to trimming and J lost 7 bases; unmatched junction nucleotides: 5. This CDR3 has 15 residues. The CDR3 coding sequence is TGTGCCAGCAGCTCAGTAGCGGGGGGGAACGGGGAGCTGTTTTTT. It yields the protein CASSSVAGGNGELFF.

The V and J genes are TRBV18 and TRBJ2-5; 12 bases map to TRBD2. The CDR3 runs to 16 residues. V trimming: 3 bases; J trimming: 5 bases; junction bases outside the gene matches: 7. Looked up from germline, CDR1 is KGHSH and CDR2 is LQKENI. CDR3 amino acids: CASSPASGGARETQYF. The CDR3 region has the DNA TGTGCCAGCTCACCCGCTAGCGGGGGGGCCCGGGAGACCCAGTACTTC.

This clonotype was picked up many times. The chain uses TRBV6-5 and TRBJ2-2, with no clear D. The V and J ends lost 3 bases and 1 base respectively, with 9 bases between them. The CDR3 extends over 15 amino acids. CDR1 and CDR2 (germline): MNHEY, SVGAGI. The CDR3 spells CASSYAGRNTGELFF. In DNA form, the CDR3 reads TGTGCCAGCAGTTATGCAGGCAGGAACACCGGGGAGCTGTTTTTT.

This clonotype was found a few times. This sequence joins TRBV9 and TRBJ1-2, with no clear D. The CDR3 consists of 14 residues. The germline V gene has CDR1 SGDLS and CDR2 YYNGEE. Trimming removed 4 bases from V and 8 bases from J, with 18 bases in between. Written as DNA, the CDR3 is TGTGCCAGCAGCCCAGGAGTCAGTGTTTGGGGCTACACCTTC. This gives the protein CASSPGVSVWGYTF.

This clonotype has at least ten counts. The chain uses TRBV4-1 and TRBJ1-1; D gene unclear. Germline V gives CDR1 MGHRA, CDR2 YSYEKL. Trimming took 4 bases from V and 1 from J, leaving 13 bases between them. The CDR3 runs to 15 residues. CDR3 region: CASSRLLSSNTEAFF. Written as DNA, the CDR3 is TGCGCCAGCAGCCGCCTGCTCAGCTCGAACACTGAAGCTTTCTTT.

In its sample, this clonotype was seen many times. V usage is TRBV5-5 and J usage is TRBJ1-3; D not resolved. V was cut by 3 bases and J by 0 bases, with 7 bases left in between. This CDR3 is 14 amino acids long. The germline gives CDR1 SGHKS, CDR2 YYEKEE (reference sequence). CDR3 in DNA: TGTGCCAGCAGCTACAGCGGCTCTGGAAACACCATATATTTT. Its protein is CASSYSGSGNTIYF.

The chain joins TRBV5-1 to TRBJ2-5; TRBD2 aligns across 8 bases. The CDR3 covers 17 residues. Looked up from germline, CDR1 is SGHRS and CDR2 is YFSETQ. V lost 0 bases, J lost 1 base, and 8 bases stayed unmatched. CDR3 DNA sequence: TGCGCCAGCAGCTTGGCCGGGCGGGGGGCAATCCAAGAGACCCAGTACTTC. Residues: CASSLAGRGAIQETQYF.

In this sample, this clonotype turned up many times. This chain uses TRBV5-1 with TRBJ2-5; the match to TRBD2 covers 11 bases. The CDR3 is 15 amino acids. Germline-derived CDR1 and CDR2 are SGHRS and YFSETQ. The V segment lost 3 bases and the J segment 3 bases; nucleotides outside the gene matches: 4. CDR3 in DNA: TGCGCCAGCAGCTCGATGGGACTAGCGGAAGAGACCCAGTACTTC. Translation gives CASSSMGLAEETQYF.

This clonotype was observed a handful of times. This chain uses TRBV5-1 with TRBJ2-3, with D perhaps given as TRBD1 or TRBD2 (5 bases each). Germline CDR1 and CDR2: SGHRS and YFSETQ. The CDR3 is made up of 14 amino acids. Trimming stripped 1 base from V and 4 bases from J, with 10 bases between. CDR3 residues: CASSLRQGPDTQYF. For the CDR3, the DNA is TGCGCCAGCAGCTTGAGGCAGGGACCAGATACGCAGTATTTT. The variable domain in full, with the rest retrieved from reference TRBV5-1 and TRBJ2-3, is KAGVTQTPRYLIKTRGQQVTLSCSPISGHRSVSWYQQTPGQGLQFLFEYFSETQRNKGNFPGRFSGRQFSNSRSEMNVSTLELGDSALYLCASSLRQGPDTQYFGPGTRLTVL.

Regarding this clonotype: A much larger clone differs from this one at a single base, so this may be a read error. V gene TRBV10-2 combines with J gene TRBJ1-5; weak D call: TRBD1 (5 bases). The CDR3 consists of 12 residues. Germline-derived CDR1 and CDR2 are WSHSY and SAAADI. The chain's CDR3 is CATRQLKQPQHF. The CDR3 DNA is TGCGCAACCCGACAGTTGAAGCAGCCCCAGCATTTT.

The chain is built from TRBV6-1 and TRBJ1-4, with unresolved D. CDR3 size: 14 residues. CDR1 MNHNS and CDR2 SASEGT come from the germline V gene. V was shortened by 1 base and J by 13 bases, with 16 bases between the two germline ends. CDR3 in amino acids: CASSEGRAYFGLFF. The CDR3 DNA sequence: TGTGCCAGCAGTGAAGGTCGGGCCTACTTTGGACTGTTTTTT.

This clonotype was detected only a few times. CDR3 DNA sequence: TGTGCCAGCAGTTTATACTCCCCAACTAATGAAAAACTGTTTTTT. Protein sequence: CASSLYSPTNEKLFF. The rearrangement links TRBV27 to TRBJ1-4, with D uncertain. The V gene's germline CDR1 is MNHEY and CDR2 SMNVEV (reference sequence). Trimming shortened V by 1 base and J by 0 bases, and 6 bases separated the two germline ends. The CDR3 has 15 residues.

This clonotype was picked up many times. The chain has TRBV5-1 and TRBJ2-7; 9 nucleotides agree with TRBD1. V gave up 4 bases and J gave up 1 base; unmatched junction bases: 6. Germline V CDR1 and CDR2: SGHRS, YFSETQ. The CDR3 is 15 amino acids. CDR3 coding DNA: TGCGCCAGCAGCGCCGGGACAGGGAGATCCTACGAGCAGTACTTC. Translated, it gives CASSAGTGRSYEQYF.

V and J are TRBV4-2 and TRBJ1-5, with D possibly TRBD1 on 5 matching bases. The CDR3 is 15 amino acids. Germline V lookup: CDR1 LGHNA, CDR2 YNFKEQ. The V end was cut by 5 bases, the J end by 4 bases, with 15 bases between. CDR3 bases: TGTGCCAGCAGCGTCGGGGGGGTTTCAAATCAGCCCCAGCATTTT. Its translation is CASSVGGVSNQPQHF.

This clonotype was observed a handful of times. The gene calls are TRBV5-1 and TRBJ2-1, with 11 bases matching TRBD2. Germline CDR1 reads SGHRS; CDR2 reads YFSETQ. The CDR3 is made up of 15 amino acids. The V segment lost 4 bases and the J segment 5 bases; nucleotides outside the gene matches: 5. The CDR3 region is CASSGTSGSHNEQFF. The CDR3 DNA is TGCGCCAGCAGCGGAACTAGCGGGAGCCACAATGAGCAGTTCTTC.

The chain employs TRBV27 and TRBJ2-3; 12 bases are shared with TRBD2. V lost 7 bases to trimming and J lost 5 bases; unmatched junction nucleotides: 7. The CDR3 has 15 residues. Germline lookup yields CDR1 MNHEY and CDR2 SMNVEV (reference sequence). The CDR3 coding sequence is TGTGCCAGCAACCGACTAGCGGGGGATGGAGATACGCAGTATTTT. Amino acids: CASNRLAGDGDTQYF.

This chain uses TRBV3-1 with TRBJ2-6, with D unresolved. Germline CDR1 LGHDT, CDR2 YNNKEL (reference sequence). The CDR3 runs 16 residues. Trimming shortened V by 5 bases and J by 1 base, and 12 bases separated the two germline ends. DNA of the CDR3: TGTGCCAGCAGCTCACGACGGAGTTCTGGGGCCAACGTCCTGACTTTC. Protein: CASSSRRSSGANVLTF.

This clonotype was recorded at least ten times. The chain joins TRBV4-3 to TRBJ2-7; D is unresolved. This CDR3 contains 15 residues. Germline V gene data show CDR1 as LGHNA and CDR2 as YSLEER. V was clipped by 0 bases and J by 0 bases, with 9 bases between them. The CDR3 DNA is TGCGCCAGCAGCCAAGACCTTGGTAGCTCCTACGAGCAGTACTTC. It codes for CASSQDLGSSYEQYF.

For this clonotype: The conserved final phenylalanine or tryptophan is absent from the CDR3, which likely points to a read error. The chain combines TRBV11-2 with TRBJ2-1; 9 positions match TRBD1. The CDR3 loop spans 16 amino acids. Germline CDR1 and CDR2: SGHAT and FQNNGV. Unmatched junction bases numbered 10, after V lost 3 bases and J lost 7 bases. This CDR3 reads CASSLVIGTGWNEQFL. The DNA of the CDR3 is TGTGCCAGCAGCTTGGTAATCGGGACAGGGTGGAATGAGCAGTTCTTA.

The V and J genes are TRBV7-3 and TRBJ1-4, with 12 bases that match TRBD1. The CDR3 consists of 19 residues. Per the germline V gene, CDR1 is SGHTA and CDR2 is FQGTGA. V was clipped by 0 bases and J by 0 bases; unmatched bases: 5. The CDR3 here is CASSLTGQGASSTNEKLFF. CDR3 in DNA: TGTGCCAGCAGCTTAACGGGACAGGGGGCCTCTTCAACTAATGAAAAACTGTTTTTT.

At least ten counts were recorded for this clonotype. The rearrangement links TRBV4-3 to TRBJ2-5, with a possible D match to TRBD1 (5 bases). Deletions cut 2 bases from V and 2 bases from J, with 6 bases between. The CDR3 sequence is 13 residues long. Germline V gene lookup returns CDR1 LGHNA and CDR2 YSLEER. This chain's CDR3 is CASSQHRQETQYF. In DNA, the CDR3 is TGCGCCAGCAGCCAACACAGGCAAGAGACCCAGTACTTC.

The chain carries TRBV6-1 and TRBJ1-1, with a tentative D call TRBD1 (5 bases). This CDR3 spans 13 amino acids. The germline CDR1 and CDR2 sequences are MNHNS and SASEGT. V was trimmed by 6 bases and J by 6 bases, leaving 14 bases between them. CDR3 loop: CASRGTARPEAFF. In DNA, the CDR3 is TGTGCCAGCAGGGGGACGGCGCGCCCTGAAGCTTTCTTT.

This clonotype was observed a handful of times. The V call is TRBV6-6, the J call TRBJ1-2; D may be TRBD1 (5 bases). The germline CDR1 and CDR2 sequences are MNHNY and SVGAGI (reference sequence). The CDR3 sequence is 13 residues long. V was cut by 6 bases and J by 7 bases, with 15 bases left in between. The CDR3 here is CASRYPQGSGYTF. The CDR3 bases are TGTGCCAGCAGGTACCCCCAGGGATCTGGCTACACCTTC.

The rearrangement joins TRBV4-3 to TRBJ2-1; 14 nucleotides agree with TRBD2. The J segment lost 9 bases and the V segment lost 4 bases, leaving 5 bases of the junction unmatched. The CDR3 totals 15 residues. In germline, CDR1 is LGHNA, CDR2 YSLEER. As DNA, the CDR3 is TGCGCCAGCAGCCCGGGACTAGCGGGGGCTCTTGAGCAGTTCTTC. It yields the protein CASSPGLAGALEQFF.

Many counts were recorded for this clonotype. CDR3 nucleotides: TGTGCCAGCGGGCCCTCGGGGAGAGCCTACGAGCAGTACTTC. This codes for CASGPSGRAYEQYF. The V and J genes are TRBV25-1 and TRBJ2-7; weak D call: TRBD2 (5 bases). Germline V gene lookup returns CDR1 MGHDK and CDR2 SYGVNS. The length of the CDR3 is 14 residues. V lost 8 bases, J lost 2 bases, and 16 bases lay in between.

Ten or more counts support this clonotype. CDR3 coding DNA: TGCGCCAGCAGCCTGGACAGGGATGGCTACACCTTC. Translated: CASSLDRDGYTF. The V call is TRBV5-1, the J call TRBJ1-2, with TRBD1 identical over 8 bases. This CDR3 has 12 residues. Unmatched junction bases numbered 2, after V lost 4 bases and J lost 6 bases. Germline CDR1 and CDR2: SGHRS and YFSETQ. Drawing the rest from reference TRBV5-1 and TRBJ1-2, the complete variable domain is KAGVTQTPRYLIKTRGQQVTLSCSPISGHRSVSWYQQTPGQGLQFLFEYFSETQRNKGNFPGRFSGRQFSNSRSEMNVSTLELGDSALYLCASSLDRDGYTFGSGTRLTVV.

In its sample, this clonotype was seen a few times. The chain couples TRBV3-1 to TRBJ1-5; D not resolved. Germline CDR1 is LGHDT and CDR2 is YNNKEL (reference sequence). This CDR3 has 13 residues. Trimming shortened V by 1 base and J by 3 bases, and 4 bases separated the two germline ends. CDR3: CASSQAINQPQHF. In nucleotides, the CDR3 is TGTGCCAGCAGCCAAGCGATCAATCAGCCCCAGCATTTT.

This clonotype has only a few counts. This chain's CDR3 is CASSQDNKYNEQFF. The CDR3 DNA reads as TGCGCCAGCAGCCAAGATAACAAATACAATGAGCAGTTCTTC. This chain connects TRBV4-3 to TRBJ2-1; D is undetermined. CDR1 and CDR2 (germline): LGHNA, YSLEER. This CDR3 has 14 amino acids. With 0 bases removed from V and 4 bases from J, the gap between germline ends came to 7 bases.

This clonotype has at least ten counts. The chain links TRBV18 to TRBJ1-4; no definite D call. The V and J ends lost 2 bases and 0 bases respectively, with 4 bases between them. CDR3 length: 14 amino acids. Looked up from germline, CDR1 is KGHSH and CDR2 is LQKENI. The CDR3 nucleotides are TGTGCCAGCTCACCAGTTGCAACTAATGAAAAACTGTTTTTT. This encodes CASSPVATNEKLFF. The full variable domain, in which reference TRBV18 and TRBJ1-4 provide the parts outside the CDR3, is NAGVMQNPRHLVRRRGQEARLRCSPMKGHSHVYWYRQLPEEGLKFMVYLQKENIIDESGMPKERFSAEFPKEGPSILRIQQVVRGDSAAYFCASSPVATNEKLFFGSGTQLSVL.

This clonotype was picked up a small number of times. This chain joins TRBV12-3 or TRBV12-4 and TRBJ1-3; 7 nucleotides agree with TRBD1. The junction had 4 bases not matched to a gene; V was cut back by 1 base and J by 4 bases. The CDR3 consists of 15 residues. The CDR3 protein is CASSLVRTGGNTIYF. CDR3 coding DNA: TGTGCCAGCAGTTTAGTGCGGACAGGAGGAAACACCATATATTTT.

At least ten counts were recorded for this clonotype. J is TRBJ2-7 and V is TRBV7-2; the D gene is possibly TRBD2 (6 bases). Trimming shortened V by 5 bases and J by 4 bases, and 15 bases separated the two germline ends. The CDR3 consists of 14 residues. The germline V gene has CDR1 SGHTA and CDR2 FQGNSA. The CDR3, as DNA: TGTGCCAGCAGCCCTACCCCCGGACTATACGAGCAGTACTTC. Protein product: CASSPTPGLYEQYF.